The 5 T cell receptor beta chains below all came from one sample that was sequenced in a study of CXCR3-negative and CXCR3-positive naive CD8 T cells. Whole-study results and caveats: CXCR3-positive naive cells carried more hydrophobic TRB CDR3s than CXCR3-negative ones.

Their target antigens are unknown. cDNA libraries for TRB were generated by 5' RACE incorporating UMI labels. One entry per CDR3 protein, without DNA, is what TCRdb gives after re-calling the 5' RACE reads. Its clone listing holds about 98,000 distinct CDR3 sequences. The source material was naive CXCR3+ CD8+ T cells from blood. The subset was: CD45RO-CCR7+CD27+CD95- naive CD8+ T cells expressing CXCR3 (TNR3+). Every receptor here comes from a human donor in good health. Some clones in this sample may be carry-over from other donors' samples.

This chain connects TRBV3-1 to TRBJ2-5; TCRdb outputs TRBD2, but without DNA this stays unchecked. The CDR3 covers 13 residues. Per the germline V gene, CDR1 is LGHDT and CDR2 is YNNKEL (reference sequence). This CDR3 reads CASKVADQETQYF.

The chain links TRBV28 to TRBJ2-1. This CDR3 is built from 13 residues. Germline CDR1 is MDHEN and CDR2 is SYDVKM. CDR3 protein: CASRRTDYNEQFF.

The chain is built from TRBV14 and TRBJ2-7. CDR3 length: 13 residues. From germline, CDR1 is SGHDN and CDR2 FVKESK. The CDR3 here is CASSQDLGSEQYF.

The V and J genes are TRBV12-3 or TRBV12-4 and TRBJ2-7. The CDR3 covers 11 residues. This CDR3 reads CASRKQWRQYF.

The chain uses TRBV25-1 and TRBJ2-7. CDR3 length: 15 amino acids. CDR1 and CDR2 (germline): MGHDK, SYGVNS. CDR3 loop: CASSEFRGFGYEQYF.